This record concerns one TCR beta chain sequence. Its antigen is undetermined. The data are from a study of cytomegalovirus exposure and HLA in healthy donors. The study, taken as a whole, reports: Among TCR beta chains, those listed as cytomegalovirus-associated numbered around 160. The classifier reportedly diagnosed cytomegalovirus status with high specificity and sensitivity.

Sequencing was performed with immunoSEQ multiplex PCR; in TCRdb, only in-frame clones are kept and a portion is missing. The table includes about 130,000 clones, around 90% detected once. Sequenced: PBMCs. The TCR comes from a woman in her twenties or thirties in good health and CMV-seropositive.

The DNA for the CDR3 is TGTGCCAGCAGACAGGGTCTATACACTGAAGCTTTCTTT. Residues: CASRQGLYTEAFF. This chain joins TRBV27 and TRBJ1-1; perhaps TRBD1 as D (6 bases). Germline loops: CDR1 MNHEY, CDR2 SMNVEV (reference sequence). The CDR3 is 13 amino acids. The V gene lost 6 bases and the J gene lost 3 bases, with 11 bases spanning the gap.